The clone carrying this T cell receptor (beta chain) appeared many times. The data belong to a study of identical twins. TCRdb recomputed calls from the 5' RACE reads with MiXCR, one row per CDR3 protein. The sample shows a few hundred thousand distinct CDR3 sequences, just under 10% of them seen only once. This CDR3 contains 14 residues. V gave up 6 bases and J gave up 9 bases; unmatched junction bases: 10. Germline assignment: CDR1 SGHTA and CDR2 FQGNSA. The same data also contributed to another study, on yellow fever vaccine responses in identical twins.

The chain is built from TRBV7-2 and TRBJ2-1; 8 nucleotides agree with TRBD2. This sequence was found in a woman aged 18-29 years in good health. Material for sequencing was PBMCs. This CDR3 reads CASRFSGGYVEQFF. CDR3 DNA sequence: TGTGCCAGCAGATTCTCGGGAGGGTATGTTGAGCAGTTCTTC.